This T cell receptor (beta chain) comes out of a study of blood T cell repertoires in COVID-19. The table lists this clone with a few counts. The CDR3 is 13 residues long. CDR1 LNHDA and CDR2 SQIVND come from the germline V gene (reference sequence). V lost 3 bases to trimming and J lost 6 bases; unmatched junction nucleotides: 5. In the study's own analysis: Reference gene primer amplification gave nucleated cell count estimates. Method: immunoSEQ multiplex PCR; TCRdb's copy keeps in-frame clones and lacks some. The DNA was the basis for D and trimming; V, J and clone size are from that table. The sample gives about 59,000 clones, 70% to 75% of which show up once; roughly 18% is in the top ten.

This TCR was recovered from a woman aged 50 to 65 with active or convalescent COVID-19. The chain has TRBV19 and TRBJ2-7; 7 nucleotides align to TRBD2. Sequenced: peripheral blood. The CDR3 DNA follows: TGTGCCAGTAGTATGGGCGGGGGTAGCGAGCAGTACTTC. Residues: CASSMGGGSEQYF.